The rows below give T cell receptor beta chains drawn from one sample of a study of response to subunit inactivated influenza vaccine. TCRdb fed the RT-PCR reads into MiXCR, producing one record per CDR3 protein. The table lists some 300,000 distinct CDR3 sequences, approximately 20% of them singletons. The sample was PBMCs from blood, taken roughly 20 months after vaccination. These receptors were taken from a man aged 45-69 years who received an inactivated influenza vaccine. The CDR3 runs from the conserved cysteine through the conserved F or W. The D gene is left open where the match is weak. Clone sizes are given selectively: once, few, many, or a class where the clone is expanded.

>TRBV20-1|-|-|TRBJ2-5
TGCAGTGCCGACAGGTCGTTGGAGACCCAGTACTTC
CSADRSLETQYF
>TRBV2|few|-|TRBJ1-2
TGTGCCAGCAGTGGGGAGACTTATGGCTACACCTTC
CASSGETYGYTF
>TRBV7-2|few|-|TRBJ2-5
TGTGCCAGCAGCTGGGCAGTCCAAGAGACCCAGTACTTC
CASSWAVQETQYF
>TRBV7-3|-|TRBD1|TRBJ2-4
TGTGCCAGCAGCCGACTCCCGGGACAGGGGGGTAGGGGAAACATTCAGTACTTC
CASSRLPGQGGRGNIQYF
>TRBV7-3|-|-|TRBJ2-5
TGTGCCAGCAGCTTTTTTTCAGGGAACCAAGAGACCCAGTACTTC
CASSFFSGNQETQYF
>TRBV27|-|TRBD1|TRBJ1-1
TGTGCCAGCAGTGGGACAGGGTCGGGCACTGAAGCTTTCTTT
CASSGTGSGTEAFF
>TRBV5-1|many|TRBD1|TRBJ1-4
TGCGCCAGCGGCCTTGGGGACAGGAGTAATGAAAAACTGTTTTTT
CASGLGDRSNEKLFF
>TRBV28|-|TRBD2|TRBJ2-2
TGTGCCAGCAGTTTATGGACTAGCGGAACCGGGGAGCTGTTTTTT
CASSLWTSGTGELFF
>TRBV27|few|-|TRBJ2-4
TGTGCCAGCAGTGTATCAGGGGCCGCCAAAAACATTCAGTACTTC
CASSVSGAAKNIQYF
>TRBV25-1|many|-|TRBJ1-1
TGTGCCAGCAGTGATGAGGGTAATGAAGCTTTCTTT
CASSDEGNEAFF
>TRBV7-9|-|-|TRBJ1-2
TGTGCCAGCAGCCAATCGTATCATTTGGGCTATGGCTACACCTTC
CASSQSYHLGYGYTF
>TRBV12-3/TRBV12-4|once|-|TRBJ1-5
TGTGCCAGCAGTTTGGGCAGGAGAAGCAATCAGCCCCAGCATTTT
CASSLGRRSNQPQHF
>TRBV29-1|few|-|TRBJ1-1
TGCAGCGCTGCCTATCGTCCAGGGCCCTTGAACACTGAAGCTTTCTTT
CSAAYRPGPLNTEAFF
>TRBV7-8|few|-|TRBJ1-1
TGTGCCAGCAGCCCTCCCCCGGGGAAAGCTTTCTTT
CASSPPPGKAFF
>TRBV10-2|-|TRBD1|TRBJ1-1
TGCGCCAGCAGGGGGACAGGCCTAAACACTGAAGCTTTCTTT
CASRGTGLNTEAFF
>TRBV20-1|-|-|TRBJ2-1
TGCAGTGTCTCTAAGGAAGCTGGCTACAATGAGCAGTTCTTC
CSVSKEAGYNEQFF
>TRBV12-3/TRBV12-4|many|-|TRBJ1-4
TGTGCCAGCAGCTTCCTGAATGAAAAACTGTTTTTT
CASSFLNEKLFF
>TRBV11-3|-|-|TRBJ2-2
TGTGCCAGCAGCTCGCCCAGCGGGGAGCTGTTTTTT
CASSSPSGELFF
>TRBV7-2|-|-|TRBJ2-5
TGTGCCAGCAGCCCCCGGGAAGCGGGGACCCAGTACTTC
CASSPREAGTQYF
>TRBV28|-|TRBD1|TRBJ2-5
TGTGCCAGCAGTTTATGGGGGCCAGGGGGATTGAAGACCCAGTACTTC
CASSLWGPGGLKTQYF
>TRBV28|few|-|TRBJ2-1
TGTGCCAGCAGTTTCGGGCTACTAGGTGACAATGAGCAGTTCTTC
CASSFGLLGDNEQFF
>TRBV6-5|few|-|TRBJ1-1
TGTGCCAGCAGTTACTCGCCGGGAAACCCCGCGAACACTGAAGCTTTCTTT
CASSYSPGNPANTEAFF
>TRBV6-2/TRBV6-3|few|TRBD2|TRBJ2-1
TGTGCCAGCAGGCACGGACTAGCGGCGGCGGTTGAGCAGTTCTTC
CASRHGLAAAVEQFF
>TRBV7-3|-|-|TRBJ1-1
TGTGCCAGCAGCTTATTACAGGCCACTGAAGCTTTCTTT
CASSLLQATEAFF
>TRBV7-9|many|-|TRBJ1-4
TGTGCCAGCAGCTTGGGCAGTCAGGAACTGTTTTTT
CASSLGSQELFF
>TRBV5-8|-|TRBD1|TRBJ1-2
TGTGCCAGCAGCTTGGGCCGTCGGGGGGACAGGGTTGGCTACACCTTC
CASSLGRRGDRVGYTF
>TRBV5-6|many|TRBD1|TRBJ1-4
TGTGCCAGCAGCGTTGGTTTAGGGGGCGACGAAAAACTGTTTTTT
CASSVGLGGDEKLFF
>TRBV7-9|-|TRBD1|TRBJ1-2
TGTGCCAGCAGGTGGGGACAGGGGGCGATCGCCGATGGCTACACCTTC
CASRWGQGAIADGYTF
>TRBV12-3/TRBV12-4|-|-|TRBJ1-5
TGTGCCAGCAGTTCTAGGGGCGGGATCAATCAGCCCCAGCATTTT
CASSSRGGINQPQHF
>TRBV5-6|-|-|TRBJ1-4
TGTGCCAGCAGCCACCAAGCCCGCGCCCCTAATGAAAAACTGTTTTTT
CASSHQARAPNEKLFF
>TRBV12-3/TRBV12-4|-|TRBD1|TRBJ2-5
TGTGCCAGCAGTTTAGAGAAGACAGGGCGACGCGAGACCCAGTACTTC
CASSLEKTGRRETQYF
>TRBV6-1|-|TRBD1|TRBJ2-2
TGTGCCAGCAGCCGGGACAGGGGTAAAACCGGGGAGCTGTTTTTT
CASSRDRGKTGELFF
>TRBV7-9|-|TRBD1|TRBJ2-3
TGTGCCGGCAACTCGGACAGGGAGATCACAGATACGCAGTATTTT
CAGNSDREITDTQYF
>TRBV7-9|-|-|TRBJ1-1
TGTGCCAGCAGCCCTCTGACACCTGAAGCTTTCTTT
CASSPLTPEAFF
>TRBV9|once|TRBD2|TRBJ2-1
TGTGCCAGCAGCGCCGGGACTAGCGGGAGTGGTGAGCAGTTCTTC
CASSAGTSGSGEQFF
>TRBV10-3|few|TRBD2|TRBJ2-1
TGTGCCATCAGTCTAGCGGGAGGGGGCTACAATGAGCAGTTCTTC
CAISLAGGGYNEQFF
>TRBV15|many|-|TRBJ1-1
TGTGCCACCAGCAGAGGTACCTTCAACACTGAAGCTTTCTTT
CATSRGTFNTEAFF
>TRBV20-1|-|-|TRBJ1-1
TGCAGTGCAGCGGGACACCTGAACACTGAAGCTTTCTTT
CSAAGHLNTEAFF
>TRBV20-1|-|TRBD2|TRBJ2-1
TGCAGTGCTAGAGATCAGGGACTAGCTGGCAATGAGCAGTTCTTC
CSARDQGLAGNEQFF
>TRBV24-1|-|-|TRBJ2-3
TGTGCCACCAGTGATGTATTAACAGATACGCAGTATTTT
CATSDVLTDTQYF
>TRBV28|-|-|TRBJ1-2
TGTGCCAGCAGTGCTATGGGAGGCTATGGCTACACCTTC
CASSAMGGYGYTF
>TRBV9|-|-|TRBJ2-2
TGTGCCAGCAGCGTAGGCAGCCTAGCGAGCGGGGAGCTGTTTTTT
CASSVGSLASGELFF
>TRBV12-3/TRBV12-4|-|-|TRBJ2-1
TGTGCCAGCAGTCCTCACAGGGGGGGTAGCTCCTACAATGAGCAGTTCTTC
CASSPHRGGSSYNEQFF
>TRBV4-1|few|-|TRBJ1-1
TGCGCCAGCAGCCAAGATTTTGGGGTTGCTGAAGCTTTCTTT
CASSQDFGVAEAFF
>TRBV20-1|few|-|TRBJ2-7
TGCAGTGCTAGAGAAACGGGGTCATTTAGCAACGAGCAGTACTTC
CSARETGSFSNEQYF
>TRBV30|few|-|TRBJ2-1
TGTGCCTGGAGGTCTATTTCAGGGTTAAGCTCCTACAATGAGCAGTTCTTC
CAWRSISGLSSYNEQFF
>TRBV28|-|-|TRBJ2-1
TGTGCCAGAAGTTTATTGTCCAGGGGCGCCTTCGATGAGCAGTTCTTC
CARSLLSRGAFDEQFF
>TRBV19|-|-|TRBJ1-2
TGTGCCAGTAAGGGTTATTCTAACTATGGCTACACCTTC
CASKGYSNYGYTF